This T cell receptor (beta chain) was profiled in a study of T cells in Graves' hyperthyroidism and ophthalmopathy. Amplification targeted TCR beta CDR3 regions from RNA transcripts. HTBI primers were used for first-round RT-PCR of the TCR CDR3. From the multiplex PCR reads, TCRdb called clonotypes with MiXCR, one entry per CDR3 protein. The data contain 450,000 to 700,000 distinct CDR3 sequences, 40% to 55% of them singletons. This clonotype was seen only a few times. This clonotype originated in a woman between 18 and 29 years old with Graves' hyperthyroidism. Sequenced: peripheral blood or thyroid tissue (not recorded which).

DNA of the CDR3: TGTGCCAGCAGCCCGGCGGGATTGCGAGAGACCCAGTACTTC. Translation gives CASSPAGLRETQYF. The chain is built from TRBV7-7 and TRBJ2-5, with D tentatively TRBD2 (6 bases). CDR1 is SSHAT, CDR2 FNYEAQ, per germline (reference sequence). The V gene lost 5 bases and the J gene lost 4 bases, with 14 bases spanning the gap. This CDR3 comprises 14 residues.